Presented here are 30 T cell receptor beta chains from one specimen sequenced in a study of blood T cells in healthy people across ages (dated by TCRdb to about 2015). Library creation used 5' RACE. The second PCR ran for roughly 6 to 11 cycles and used a J-beta primer mix along with a sample-barcoded 5' primer. TCRdb ran its own pipeline on the public reads, namely fastp trimming at Q25 and MiXCR clone calling, and kept in-frame beta chains. Rows with a matching CDR3 protein are joined into one entry that keeps the most common DNA and genes. This sample holds over 1,500,000 distinct CDR3 sequences; about two fifths were observed only once. The ten largest make up more than 20% of the sample. What was sequenced was blood. Source of these receptors: a human donor in good health.

The CDR3 sequence: CSAIRDRGTDTQYF. The CDR3 coding sequence is TGCAGTGCTATAAGGGACAGGGGGACAGATACGCAGTATTTT. The chain recombines TRBV20-1 with TRBJ2-3; 11 nucleotides agree with TRBD1. CDR3 length equals 14 residues. Trimming took 4 bases from V and 3 from J; bases not matched to a gene: 3. CDR1 is DFQATT, CDR2 SNEGSKA, per germline (reference sequence).

CDR3 residues: CASSLPGLGEKLFF. The CDR3 DNA reads as TGTGCCAGCAGTTTACCAGGACTGGGTGAAAAACTGTTTTTT. V usage is TRBV12-3 or TRBV12-4 and J usage is TRBJ1-4; no clear D gene. Trimming removed 2 bases at V and 7 bases at J, with 11 bases between. CDR3 length: 14 amino acids.

The chain is built from TRBV5-1 and TRBJ2-1, with D possibly TRBD2 on 5 matching bases. CDR1 is SGHRS and CDR2 is YFSETQ in the germline V gene. With 1 base removed from V and 9 bases from J, the gap between germline ends came to 14 bases. CDR3 size: 14 residues. DNA of the CDR3: TGCGCCAGCAGCTTGTTGGAGAGGGATGTTGAGCAGTTCTTC. This encodes CASSLLERDVEQFF.

A few counts support this clonotype. The V call is TRBV5-5, the J call TRBJ2-7; D gene uncertain. Germline values: CDR1 SGHKS, CDR2 YYEKEE (reference sequence). The CDR3 totals 16 residues. Deletions cut 7 bases from V and 7 bases from J, with 27 bases between. The CDR3 bases are TGTGCCAGCGCTCCACCCGGGCCCCGGATAATGGAAGAGCAGTACTTC. Its protein is CASAPPGPRIMEEQYF.

This clonotype was seen only once. The chain uses TRBV7-2 and TRBJ2-1; weak D call: TRBD2 (6 bases). The germline V and J ends were trimmed by 5 bases and 2 bases, with 19 bases remaining between them. Germline CDR1 is SGHTA and CDR2 is FQGNSA. This CDR3 is 17 amino acids long. CDR3 in DNA: TGTGCCAGCAGCCCCCGTATCGGGCGGGGCACCTACAATGAGCAGTTCTTC. Translated, it gives CASSPRIGRGTYNEQFF.

This chain links TRBV6-2 or TRBV6-3 with TRBJ2-7; no firm D call. Germline-derived CDR1 and CDR2 are MNHEY and SVGEGT. Trimming shortened V by 0 bases and J by 1 base, and 7 bases separated the two germline ends. CDR3 length: 14 residues. The CDR3 nucleotides are TGTGCCAGCAGTTACTCCCTTGGGTCCTACGAGCAGTACTTC. It yields the protein CASSYSLGSYEQYF.

The V call is TRBV6-5, the J call TRBJ2-5, with D possibly being TRBD1 (6 bases). The length of the CDR3 is 12 residues. CDR1 and CDR2 from the germline V gene are MNHEY and SVGAGI. Trimming cost V 9 bases and J 7 bases, with 15 bases left between them. This chain's CDR3 is CASGTPLGTQYF. The CDR3 nucleotides are TGTGCCAGTGGGACACCTCTGGGGACCCAGTACTTC.

V usage is TRBV12-3 or TRBV12-4 and J usage is TRBJ2-3; TRBD2 matches 11 bases. This CDR3 spans 13 amino acids. Trimming removed 6 bases from V and 8 bases from J; junction bases left unmatched: 4. Written as DNA, the CDR3 is TGTGCCAGCAGGGGACTAGCGGAGGGTACGCAGTATTTT. Protein product: CASRGLAEGTQYF.

This clonotype was counted between two and nine times. The chain employs TRBV20-1 and TRBJ2-5; 7 bases are a match to TRBD1. The length of the CDR3 is 14 residues. CDR1 DFQATT and CDR2 SNEGSKA come from the germline V gene (reference sequence). The V gene end was trimmed by 0 bases and the J gene end by 4 bases; junction bases not matched to a gene: 5. The chain's CDR3 is CSAREEGGLETQYF. The DNA of the CDR3 is TGCAGTGCTAGAGAGGAAGGGGGCTTAGAGACCCAGTACTTC.

V and J are TRBV6-1 and TRBJ1-5, with D unclear. The CDR3 contains 16 residues. V dropped 1 base and J dropped 4 bases, with 14 bases sitting between them. The germline CDR1 and CDR2 sequences are MNHNS and SASEGT. The CDR3 DNA sequence: TGTGCCAGCAGTGAAGGGCAGGTGATAATTAATCAGCCCCAGCATTTT. It encodes CASSEGQVIINQPQHF.

This clonotype was detected many times. The chain combines TRBV5-1 with TRBJ2-6; D possibly corresponds to TRBD1 (6 bases). The CDR3 is 16 residues long. Trimming pared 2 bases from V and 0 bases from J, leaving 9 bases between. CDR1 SGHRS and CDR2 YFSETQ come from the germline V gene. DNA for the CDR3: TGCGCCAGCAGCTTCACAGGGCCCTCTGGGGCCAACGTCCTGACTTTC. Protein: CASSFTGPSGANVLTF.

This CDR3 is CSATGGEKGNYGYTF. The CDR3 nucleotides are TGCAGTGCCACTGGGGGGGAGAAGGGGAACTATGGCTACACCTTC. J is TRBJ1-2 and V is TRBV20-1, with D tentatively TRBD1 (5 bases). The CDR3 extends over 15 amino acids. Trimming took off 6 bases at V and 2 bases at J, with 19 bases between the two ends. Per the germline V gene, CDR1 is DFQATT and CDR2 is SNEGSKA (reference sequence).

This sequence joins TRBV7-2 and TRBJ1-2, with D tentatively TRBD1 (6 bases). Germline V gene data show CDR1 as SGHTA and CDR2 as FQGNSA. This CDR3 region has 13 residues. Trimming pared 5 bases from V and 4 bases from J, leaving 11 bases between. The CDR3 DNA sequence: TGTGCCAGCAGCGCGGGACATAGCTATGGCTACACCTTC. This codes for CASSAGHSYGYTF.

This chain's CDR3 is CASSELSGGSSDTQYF. The CDR3, as DNA: TGTGCCAGCAGCGAACTTAGCGGGGGGAGCTCAGATACGCAGTATTTT. This chain joins TRBV9 and TRBJ2-3; 10 nucleotides agree with TRBD2. Germline V lookup: CDR1 SGDLS, CDR2 YYNGEE. V dropped 3 bases and J dropped 4; count of bases not matched to a gene: 8. The CDR3 extends over 16 amino acids.

Comments on this clonotype: One end of the junction is discordant with germline, which a read error may explain. V is TRBV7-7 and J is TRBJ2-4; 7 bases line up with TRBD1. The J call may be mistaken, given a closer DNA end match to TRBJ2-5. The CDR3 loop spans 15 amino acids. Germline CDR1 reads SSHAT; CDR2 reads FNYEAQ (reference sequence). The CDR3 loop reads CASSQGVTRQETQYF. CDR3 bases: TGTGCTAGCAGCCAGGGGGTAACTAGACAAGAGACCCAGTACTTC.

The chain employs TRBV3-1 and TRBJ1-1; TRBD1 aligns across 10 bases. Germline trimming cut 10 bases from V and 6 bases from J; bases unmatched to any gene: 14. The CDR3 spans 15 residues. Germline assignment: CDR1 LGHDT and CDR2 YNNKEL (reference sequence). CDR3 DNA: TGTGCCACTAAAAATTGGGGACAGGGGTCACCTGAAGCTTTCTTT. This encodes CATKNWGQGSPEAFF.

This sequence joins TRBV29-1 and TRBJ2-6; 9 bases match TRBD1. The CDR3 totals 15 residues. Germline V gene sequence: CDR1 SQVTM, CDR2 ANQGSEA. The V gene end was trimmed by 7 bases and the J gene end by 2 bases; junction bases not matched to a gene: 6. The CDR3 spells CSGLTGGTGANVLTF. The CDR3 region has the DNA TGCAGCGGGTTAACAGGGGGCACTGGGGCCAACGTCCTGACTTTC. The complete variable domain, with remaining parts taken from reference TRBV29-1 and TRBJ2-6, reads SAVISQKPSRDICQRGTSLTIQCQVDSQVTMMFWYRQQPGQSLTLIATANQGSEATYESGFVIDKFPISRPNLTFSTLTVSNMSPEDSSIYLCSGLTGGTGANVLTFGAGSRLTVL.

A note on this clonotype: At one boundary the junction diverges from the germline segment, which might be a read error. This chain uses TRBV9 with TRBJ1-6; 9 bases match TRBD1. Germline V gene sequence: CDR1 SGDLS, CDR2 YYNGEE. The CDR3 spans 17 residues. This chain's CDR3 is CACSVGTRDRANSPLHF. In DNA, the CDR3 is TGTGCCTGCAGCGTAGGAACCAGGGACAGGGCTAATTCACCCCTCCACTTT.

In this sample, this clonotype turned up a few times. The J gene is TRBJ2-1, the V gene TRBV12-3 or TRBV12-4; perhaps TRBD1 as D (7 bases). Trimming stripped 7 bases from V and 4 bases from J, with 17 bases between. The CDR3 runs 15 residues. CDR3 nucleotides: TGTGCCAGCAACCTTGCGGGGACAGTATACAATGAGCAGTTCTTC. Amino acids: CASNLAGTVYNEQFF.

As DNA, the CDR3 is TGTGCCAGCAGCTTGGATTCGAAGGATGAAAAACTGTTTTTT. It codes for CASSLDSKDEKLFF. V usage is TRBV7-9 and J usage is TRBJ1-4; the D is unclear. Germline CDR1 is SEHNR and CDR2 is FQNEAQ (reference sequence). There are 14 residues in the CDR3. The ends were cut back, 3 bases at V and 6 bases at J, with 11 bases in the middle.

There are many counts of this clonotype. V gene TRBV10-3 combines with J gene TRBJ2-5; 7 bases align to TRBD2. J gave up 5 bases and V 4 bases, and 7 bases lay outside the gene matches. This CDR3 contains 14 residues. The V gene's germline CDR1 is ENHRY and CDR2 SYGVKD. CDR3 loop: CAISGGGPLETQYF. As DNA, the CDR3 is TGTGCCATCAGTGGGGGAGGGCCTCTTGAGACCCAGTACTTC.

The J gene is TRBJ2-3, the V gene TRBV20-1; a possible D gene is TRBD1 (6 bases). V dropped 6 bases and J dropped 7 bases, with 23 bases sitting between them. CDR3 length: 15 residues. Germline values: CDR1 DFQATT, CDR2 SNEGSKA (reference sequence). The CDR3 sequence: CSATLGAGYRNTQYF. As DNA, the CDR3 is TGCAGTGCCACCTTGGGGGCTGGATATCGGAATACGCAGTATTTT.

This sequence joins TRBV20-1 and TRBJ2-7; D call uncertain. The CDR3 covers 11 residues. The germline CDR1 and CDR2 sequences are DFQATT and SNEGSKA (reference sequence). CDR3 in DNA: TGCAGCGGTACAGCTAGCTACGAGCAGTACTTC. It is translated as CSGTASYEQYF.

This clonotype has a handful of counts. The V and J genes are TRBV7-2 and TRBJ2-3, with D hard to call. Trimming left V 4 bases short and J 4 bases short, with 12 bases between. Looked up from germline, CDR1 is SGHTA and CDR2 is FQGNSA. CDR3 length: 14 amino acids. This CDR3 is CASSWRQFPDTQYF. In DNA form, the CDR3 reads TGTGCCAGCAGCTGGAGACAATTTCCAGATACGCAGTATTTT.

The chain employs TRBV13 and TRBJ2-1, with 8 positions matching TRBD1. The germline CDR1 and CDR2 sequences are PRHDT and FYEKMQ (reference sequence). The CDR3 consists of 16 residues. Losses at the gene ends were 4 bases for V and 4 bases for J; bases not matched to a gene: 9. The CDR3 coding sequence is TGTGCCAGCAGCTCGGACAGAAACAGGGGGTACAATGAGCAGTTCTTC. Translation: CASSSDRNRGYNEQFF.

The chain carries TRBV5-1 and TRBJ2-1, with 10 bases that match TRBD1. Germline V gives CDR1 SGHRS, CDR2 YFSETQ. The CDR3 covers 18 residues. With 0 bases clipped from V and 4 bases from J, the junction kept 10 bases outside the gene matches. In nucleotides, the CDR3 is TGCGCCAGCAGCTTGGCGGGACTCCGGACAGGGGGGTACAATGAGCAGTTCTTC. The encoded protein is CASSLAGLRTGGYNEQFF.

This clonotype was seen only a few times. The chain links TRBV28 to TRBJ1-1; D is ambiguous. The CDR3 is 13 residues long. CDR1 is MDHEN and CDR2 is SYDVKM in the germline V gene. The V end was cut by 5 bases, the J end by 1 base, with 8 bases between. CDR3 bases: TGTGCCAGCAGTCGTTCTTGGAACACTGAAGCTTTCTTT. This codes for CASSRSWNTEAFF.

This clonotype was picked up a small number of times. The V and J genes are TRBV10-3 and TRBJ2-1; a possible D gene is TRBD2 (5 bases). The CDR3 extends over 12 amino acids. V was cut by 6 bases and J by 8 bases, with 11 bases left in between. Germline values: CDR1 ENHRY, CDR2 SYGVKD. CDR3 DNA sequence: TGTGCCATCAGACTAGGTCGGGATGAGCAGTTCTTC. Its translation is CAIRLGRDEQFF.

The chain is built from TRBV9 and TRBJ1-2, with TRBD1 matching 9 bases. The CDR3 extends over 13 amino acids. Germline V lookup: CDR1 SGDLS, CDR2 YYNGEE. V was clipped by 7 bases and J by 5 bases; unmatched bases: 6. CDR3 region: CASQDRGSYGYTF. For the CDR3, the DNA is TGTGCCAGCCAGGACAGGGGATCGTATGGCTACACCTTC.

The rearrangement uses TRBV25-1 and TRBJ2-5; possible D gene TRBD2, 5 bases. The CDR3 length is 14 residues. V lost 4 bases and J lost 5, with 14 bases in between. CDR1 is MGHDK and CDR2 is SYGVNS in the germline V gene. The CDR3 nucleotides are TGTGCCAGCAGTGCATCGGGGTCCCGGGAGACCCAGTACTTC. Its protein product is CASSASGSRETQYF. The entire variable domain, with the rest obtained from reference TRBV25-1 and TRBJ2-5, is as follows: EADIYQTPRYLVIGTGKKITLECSQTMGHDKMYWYQQDPGMELHLIHYSYGVNSTEKGDLSSESTVSRIRTEHFPLTLESARPSHTSQYLCASSASGSRETQYFGPGTRLLVL.